This T cell receptor beta chain was obtained from a study of cytomegalovirus exposure and HLA in healthy donors. General study results and limits: Earlier analysis looked at TCR beta V segments, and most were productive about 87% or about 30% of the time. HLA restriction was apparent for most CMV-associated TCR beta chains in a later analysis. Later on, an analysis tied around 17,000 TCR beta sequences to HLA alleles at 0.05 false discovery rate. The authors listed over 150 TCR beta chains as cytomegalovirus-associated.

This clone was seen a single time. Its cognate antigen is unknown. V lost 6 bases, J lost 5 bases, and 13 bases stayed unmatched. The CDR3 loop spans 15 amino acids. Looked up from germline, CDR1 is MDHEN and CDR2 is SYDVKM. Vbeta (60) and Jbeta (13) primers were used in the PCR. The protocol was immunoSEQ multiplex PCR, while the TCRdb copy is restricted to in-frame clones and leaves out a portion. The data hold approximately 93,000 clones, with approximately 80% observed a single time. The sequence came from a man aged 45-65 years in good health and CMV-seronegative. The specimen sequenced was PBMCs. V usage is TRBV28 and J usage is TRBJ2-7, with 7 bases lining up with TRBD2. Written as DNA, the CDR3 is TGTGCCAGCAGCCCCTTAGGGGAGGGCCCGGACGAGCAGTACTTC. Translated, it gives CASSPLGEGPDEQYF.